This TCR beta chain was recovered during a study of CXCR3-negative and CXCR3-positive naive CD8 T cells. Broader study findings: Compared with CXCR3-negative naive cells, CXCR3-positive naive cells showed more hydrophobic TRB CDR3s.

As concerns this clonotype: Antigen specificity is unknown.

This CDR3 contains 16 residues. Preparation of TRB cDNA libraries relied on 5' RACE carrying UMI labels. TCRdb reprocessed the 5' RACE reads and reports one entry per CDR3 protein, with no DNA. The clone table shows around 150,000 distinct CDR3 sequences, with the ten largest holding 0.4% to 0.5%. The sequencing sample was made of naive CXCR3+ CD8+ T cells from blood. Subset specified: CD45RO-CCR7+CD27+CD95- naive CD8+ T cells expressing CXCR3 (TNR3+). The sequence was obtained from a human donor in good health. Some clones in this sample may be carry-over from other donors' samples. The rearrangement joins TRBV12-3 or TRBV12-4 to TRBJ1-3; as DNA is missing, the TRBD1 call by TCRdb cannot be tested. The CDR3 sequence: CASSPVGAGDGDTIYF.